A single sample is the source of the 25 T cell receptor beta chains below, sequenced in a study of blood T cells in healthy people across ages. A J-beta primer mix and a sample-barcoded 5' primer were used in a second PCR of roughly 6 to 12 cycles. Each CDR3 protein gets one entry after TCRdb re-called the 5' RACE reads with MiXCR. The sample records about 590,000 distinct CDR3 sequences, about 30% being singletons. Specimen: blood. The receptor set was obtained from a woman older than 75 in good health.

This clonotype has only a few counts. A clone one base away is much larger, so this may be a read error. The genes are TRBV4-3 and TRBJ2-5; D not resolved. With 1 base removed from V and 5 bases from J, the gap between germline ends came to 11 bases. CDR3 size: 14 residues. Germline V gene lookup returns CDR1 LGHNA and CDR2 YSLEER. The DNA for the CDR3 is TGCGCCAGCAGCCAAGGGGTGATGGGCGAGACCCAGTACTTC. Translation gives CASSQGVMGETQYF.

Regarding this clonotype: This may be a read error: a much more frequent sequence differs by one nucleotide. The chain has TRBV5-1 and TRBJ2-7, with D perhaps TRBD1 or TRBD2 (5 bases each). The V end was cut by 7 bases, the J end by 6 bases, with 11 bases between. The CDR3 consists of 11 residues. Germline V CDR1 and CDR2: SGHRS, YFSETQ. The chain's CDR3 is CASSGACEQYF. DNA of the CDR3: TGCGCCAGCTCCGGGGCCTGCGAGCAGTACTTC.

With respect to this clonotype: A read error may be the cause here, since a much bigger clone is one base away. The chain uses TRBV18 and TRBJ1-1, with D possibly being TRBD1 (6 bases). The CDR3 sequence is 12 residues long. CDR1 and CDR2 (germline): KGHSH, LQKENI. As DNA, the CDR3 is TGTGCCAGCTCGCCACAGGGCACTGGAGCTTTCTTT. Translating it yields CASSPQGTGAFF. The full variable domain, with the rest looked up from reference TRBV18 and TRBJ1-1, is NAGVMQNPRHLVRRRGQEARLRCSPMKGHSHVYWYRQLPEEGLKFMVYLQKENIIDESGMPKERFSAEFPKEGPSILRIQQVVRGDSAAYFCASSPQGTGAFFGQGTRLTVV.

The chain joins TRBV6-5 to TRBJ2-2; 11 nucleotides match TRBD2. The CDR3 covers 15 residues. Losses at the gene ends were 6 bases for V and 4 bases for J; bases not matched to a gene: 4. The germline CDR1 and CDR2 sequences are MNHEY and SVGAGI. The CDR3 nucleotides are TGTGCCAGCAGACCCCTAGCGGGGGGCACCGGGGAGCTGTTTTTT. Amino acid sequence: CASRPLAGGTGELFF.

This clonotype was picked up many times. The gene calls are TRBV7-2 and TRBJ2-5; weak D call: TRBD2 (5 bases). Germline loops: CDR1 SGHTA, CDR2 FQGNSA. The V end was cut by 5 bases, the J end by 2 bases, with 12 bases between. The CDR3 loop spans 14 amino acids. The CDR3 is CASSQDFYQETQYF. DNA of the CDR3: TGTGCCAGCAGCCAGGACTTCTATCAAGAGACCCAGTACTTC.

This clonotype was seen at least ten times. The chain joins TRBV5-1 to TRBJ2-6; 7 bases are shared with TRBD2. The CDR3 has 16 residues. The V gene end was trimmed by 3 bases and the J gene end by 3 bases; junction bases not matched to a gene: 6. CDR1 and CDR2 (germline): SGHRS, YFSETQ. This chain's CDR3 is CASSSTRGVGANVLTF. For the CDR3, the DNA is TGCGCCAGCAGCTCTACTCGGGGGGTTGGGGCCAACGTCCTGACTTTC.

This clonotype showed up just a few times. V usage is TRBV7-9 and J usage is TRBJ2-3; 9 bases match TRBD2. The J segment lost 4 bases and the V segment lost 2 bases, leaving 10 bases of the junction unmatched. The CDR3 covers 17 residues. Germline lookup yields CDR1 SEHNR and CDR2 FQNEAQ (reference sequence). The CDR3 sequence: CASSLRLGGGAPDTQYF. The CDR3 DNA reads TGTGCCAGCAGCTTAAGATTGGGCGGGGGGGCCCCAGATACGCAGTATTTT.

This clonotype was seen repeatedly, ten times or more. The chain couples TRBV6-5 to TRBJ2-5, with 8 bases fitting TRBD2. Trimming cost V 5 bases and J 8 bases; bases outside gene matches: 10. Germline V gene data show CDR1 as MNHEY and CDR2 as SVGAGI. This CDR3 contains 14 residues. The CDR3 sequence is CASSTSGPGGTQYF. CDR3 sequence (DNA): TGTGCCAGCAGTACTAGCGGTCCGGGGGGAACCCAGTACTTC.

The table lists this clonotype with a count of one. The chain joins TRBV28 to TRBJ1-1; D not resolved. The CDR3 loop spans 14 amino acids. The germline CDR1 and CDR2 sequences are MDHEN and SYDVKM. The ends were cut back, 10 bases at V and 1 base at J, with 16 bases in the middle. CDR3 protein: CATTIDTRNTEAFF. DNA of the CDR3: TGTGCCACCACAATCGACACCAGGAACACTGAAGCTTTCTTT.

This clonotype was seen ten or more times. This chain joins TRBV4-1 and TRBJ2-5; a possible D gene is TRBD1 (6 bases). Deletions cut 4 bases from V and 4 bases from J, with 13 bases between. The CDR3 spans 14 residues. CDR1 and CDR2 from the germline V gene are MGHRA and YSYEKL. The CDR3 sequence is CASSPIQGRETQYF. As DNA, the CDR3 is TGCGCCAGCAGCCCGATACAGGGCCGAGAGACCCAGTACTTC.

This clonotype has a count of ten or more. The chain links TRBV5-1 to TRBJ2-1; 8 bases align to TRBD1. V lost 4 bases, J lost 3 bases, and 6 bases stayed unmatched. Germline-derived CDR1 and CDR2 are SGHRS and YFSETQ. The CDR3 length is 15 residues. CDR3: CASSLRTGFYNEQFF. In nucleotides, the CDR3 is TGCGCCAGCAGCCTGAGGACAGGGTTCTACAATGAGCAGTTCTTC.

This clonotype was seen a handful of times. A much larger clone is a single base away; this may be a read error. V is TRBV28 and J is TRBJ2-7; possible D gene TRBD2, 6 bases. V shed 7 bases and J shed 10 bases, with 20 bases lying between them. The CDR3 extends over 13 amino acids. Germline values: CDR1 MDHEN, CDR2 SYDVKM. The CDR3 nucleotides read TGTGCCAGCAATGGCGGGACCCAAGAGGCCCAGTACTTC. Residues: CASNGGTQEAQYF.

This clonotype was observed many times. J is TRBJ2-1 and V is TRBV20-1; 15 positions agree with TRBD2. With V trimmed by 3 bases and J by 10 bases, 7 bases remained unmatched. The CDR3 contains 15 residues. Per the germline V gene, CDR1 is DFQATT and CDR2 is SNEGSKA (reference sequence). The CDR3 protein is CSARGLAGGLQEQFF. In DNA, the CDR3 is TGCAGTGCTAGGGGACTAGCGGGGGGCCTCCAAGAGCAGTTCTTC.

Remarks on this clonotype: It may be a read error: a sequence one base away is much more abundant. The chain recombines TRBV4-3 with TRBJ2-5; 13 nucleotides match TRBD2. The CDR3 has 19 amino acids. CDR1 and CDR2 (germline): LGHNA, YSLEER. The J segment lost 11 bases and the V segment lost 0 bases, leaving 18 bases of the junction unmatched. DNA of the CDR3: TGCGCCAGCAGCCAAGATGCCTCTGGGACTAGCGGGGCCAGGGTTGAGCAGTACTTC. This sequence encodes CASSQDASGTSGARVEQYF.

This clonotype showed up just a few times. A much larger clone lies one base from this, so it may be a read error. The chain joins TRBV5-1 to TRBJ2-5; 8 bases are shared with TRBD1. This CDR3 has 15 residues. Per the germline V gene, CDR1 is SGHRS and CDR2 is YFSETQ. The trim removed 0 bases at V and 11 bases at J, leaving 12 bases unmatched. CDR3 bases: TGCGCCAGCAGCTTGGAGCCAGGGGGCTCGGTTGAGCAGTACTTC. Its translation: CASSLEPGGSVEQYF.

This clonotype has only one observation. The rearrangement links TRBV7-6 to TRBJ2-7; D unresolved. The CDR3 has 14 residues. Germline CDR1 reads SGHVS; CDR2 reads FNYEAQ. Trimming removed 8 bases at V and 0 bases at J, with 14 bases between. CDR3 sequence reads: CASGLTPVSYEQYF. The CDR3 bases are TGTGCCAGCGGCCTAACACCGGTCTCCTACGAGCAGTACTTC.

This clonotype has a count of ten or more. The rearrangement joins TRBV29-1 to TRBJ2-1, with 9 bases that match TRBD1. This CDR3 comprises 13 residues. Germline lookup yields CDR1 SQVTM and CDR2 ANQGSEA. V gave up 4 bases and J gave up 4 bases; unmatched junction bases: 2. DNA for the CDR3: TGCAGCGTTGGACAGGGGGGGTACAATGAGCAGTTCTTC. Translation gives CSVGQGGYNEQFF.

This clonotype was observed at least ten times. The V call is TRBV7-2, the J call TRBJ2-7; D remains unclear. V lost 1 base and J 2 bases, leaving 9 bases between the germline ends. From germline, CDR1 is SGHTA and CDR2 FQGNSA. The CDR3 loop spans 14 amino acids. As DNA, the CDR3 is TGTGCCAGCAGCTTAGGACCGGGCCCCTACGAGCAGTACTTC. Residues: CASSLGPGPYEQYF.

The chain links TRBV12-2 to TRBJ2-3; no check of the table's D call, TRBD1, against the DNA was made. TRBV12-2 is labeled a pseudogene. The CDR3 loop spans 17 amino acids. The CDR3 nucleotides are TGTGCAAGTCGCTTAGCTCTGGACAGGGCCCGCACAGATACGCAGTATTTT. Protein: CASRLALDRARTDTQYF.

The table lists this clonotype with many counts. The chain links TRBV5-1 to TRBJ2-5; 9 bases are shared with TRBD1. The CDR3 is 17 amino acids. Per germline, CDR1 SGHRS and CDR2 YFSETQ. V dropped 2 bases and J dropped 3; count of bases not matched to a gene: 11. The CDR3, as DNA: TGCGCCAGCAGCTTTGGGACAGGGAACACGGGCGAAGAGACCCAGTACTTC. Translation gives CASSFGTGNTGEETQYF.

This clonotype appeared a few times. The chain employs TRBV29-1 and TRBJ2-7; no clear D. The DNA end is more similar to TRBJ2-5, so the J call may be wrong. The CDR3 sequence is 13 residues long. CDR1 and CDR2 from the germline V gene are SQVTM and ANQGSEA. The CDR3 region has the DNA TGCAGCGTTGAAGATTGGCTGGTAGGGACCCAGTACTTC. It is translated as CSVEDWLVGTQYF.

This clonotype has more than one count but fewer than ten. The genes are TRBV7-2 and TRBJ2-7; D may be TRBD1 (6 bases). Germline lookup yields CDR1 SGHTA and CDR2 FQGNSA. This CDR3 contains 14 residues. V gave up 5 bases and J gave up 1 base, with 12 bases separating them. CDR3 residues: CASSVQGPSYEQYF. CDR3 DNA: TGTGCCAGCAGCGTACAGGGCCCTTCCTACGAGCAGTACTTC.

The V call is TRBV6-5, the J call TRBJ1-1, with D possibly TRBD1 on 6 matching bases. The CDR3 sequence is 14 residues long. Germline CDR1 MNHEY, CDR2 SVGAGI. Trimming removed 2 bases at V and 4 bases at J, with 11 bases between. CDR3 sequence reads: CASSYIEGGTEAFF. CDR3 bases: TGTGCCAGCAGTTACATAGAGGGGGGCACTGAAGCTTTCTTT.

This clonotype was seen only a few times. The rearrangement uses TRBV5-4 and TRBJ1-1; D is possibly TRBD1 (6 bases). Germline CDR1 SGHNT, CDR2 YYREEE (reference sequence). V lost 6 bases and J 4 bases, leaving 13 bases between the germline ends. The CDR3 loop spans 13 amino acids. The chain's CDR3 is CASTRQVGTEAFF. DNA for the CDR3: TGTGCCAGCACGAGACAGGTGGGCACTGAAGCTTTCTTT.

Remarks on this clonotype: Given a much more abundant clone one base away, this may be a read error. V gene TRBV20-1 combines with J gene TRBJ2-1; TRBD1 agrees at 7 bases. Germline CDR1 reads DFQATT; CDR2 reads SNEGSKA (reference sequence). The CDR3 loop spans 13 amino acids. The CDR3 spells CSAHGDRVVERFF. CDR3 DNA: TGCAGTGCCCACGGCGACAGGGTAGTTGAGCGGTTCTTC.